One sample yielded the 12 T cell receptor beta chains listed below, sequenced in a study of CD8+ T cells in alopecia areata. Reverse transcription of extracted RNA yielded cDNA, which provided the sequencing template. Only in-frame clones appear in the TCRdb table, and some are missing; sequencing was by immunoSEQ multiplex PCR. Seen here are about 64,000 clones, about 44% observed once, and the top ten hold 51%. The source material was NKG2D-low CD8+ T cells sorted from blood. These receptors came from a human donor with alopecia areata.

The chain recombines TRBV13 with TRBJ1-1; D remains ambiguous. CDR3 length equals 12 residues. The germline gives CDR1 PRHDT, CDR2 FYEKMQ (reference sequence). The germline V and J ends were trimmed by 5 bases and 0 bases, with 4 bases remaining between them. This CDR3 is CASSMLNTEAFF. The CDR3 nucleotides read TGTGCCAGCAGCATGTTGAACACTGAAGCTTTCTTT.

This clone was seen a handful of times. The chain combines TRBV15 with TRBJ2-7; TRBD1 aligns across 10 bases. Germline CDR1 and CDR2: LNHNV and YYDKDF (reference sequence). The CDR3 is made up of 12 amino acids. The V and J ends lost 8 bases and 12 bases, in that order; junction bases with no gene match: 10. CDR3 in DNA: TGTGCCACCGAGACGGGGACAGGGGAGATGTACTTC. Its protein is CATETGTGEMYF.

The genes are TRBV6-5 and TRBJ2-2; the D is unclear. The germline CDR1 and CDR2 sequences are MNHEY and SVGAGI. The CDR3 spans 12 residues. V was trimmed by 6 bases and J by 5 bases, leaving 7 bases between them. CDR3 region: CASRPRTGELFF. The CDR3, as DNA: TGTGCCAGCAGACCCCGTACCGGGGAGCTGTTTTTT.

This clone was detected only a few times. The CDR3 region is CASSLGLAGNNEQFF. The CDR3, as DNA: TGTGCCAGTAGTCTGGGACTAGCGGGGAACAATGAGCAGTTCTTC. The chain joins TRBV19 to TRBJ2-1, with 13 bases fitting TRBD2. V trimming: 5 bases; J trimming: 5 bases; junction bases outside the gene matches: 3. Germline-derived CDR1 and CDR2 are LNHDA and SQIVND (reference sequence). The CDR3 is 15 amino acids.

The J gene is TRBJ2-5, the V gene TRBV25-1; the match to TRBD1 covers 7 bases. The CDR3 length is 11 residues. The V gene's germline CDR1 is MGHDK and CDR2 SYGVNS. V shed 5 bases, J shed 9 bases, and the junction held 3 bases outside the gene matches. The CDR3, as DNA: TGTGCCAGCAGTAACCAGGGGGCCCAGTACTTC. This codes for CASSNQGAQYF.

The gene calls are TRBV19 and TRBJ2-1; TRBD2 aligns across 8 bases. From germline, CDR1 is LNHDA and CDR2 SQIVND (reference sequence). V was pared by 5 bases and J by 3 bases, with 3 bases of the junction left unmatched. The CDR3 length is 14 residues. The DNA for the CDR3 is TGTGCCAGTAGTGAGCGGGAGTACTACAATGAGCAGTTCTTC. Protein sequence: CASSEREYYNEQFF. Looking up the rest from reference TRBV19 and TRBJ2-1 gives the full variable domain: DGGITQSPKYLFRKEGQNVTLSCEQNLNHDAMYWYRQDPGQGLRLIYYSQIVNDFQKGDIAEGYSVSREKKESFPLTVTSAQKNPTAFYLCASSEREYYNEQFFGPGTRLTVL.

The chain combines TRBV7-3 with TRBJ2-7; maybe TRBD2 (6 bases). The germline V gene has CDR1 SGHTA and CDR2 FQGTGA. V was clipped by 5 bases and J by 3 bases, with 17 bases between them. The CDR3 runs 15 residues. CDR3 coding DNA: TGTGCCAGCAGCCCCGACGCGGGGAGAGGCTACGAGCAGTACTTC. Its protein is CASSPDAGRGYEQYF.

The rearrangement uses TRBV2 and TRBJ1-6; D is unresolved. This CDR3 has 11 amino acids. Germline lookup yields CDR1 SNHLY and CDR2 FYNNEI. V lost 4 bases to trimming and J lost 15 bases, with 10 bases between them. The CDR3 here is CASSGAKRLHF. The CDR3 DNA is TGTGCCAGCAGTGGGGCAAAACGCCTCCACTTT.

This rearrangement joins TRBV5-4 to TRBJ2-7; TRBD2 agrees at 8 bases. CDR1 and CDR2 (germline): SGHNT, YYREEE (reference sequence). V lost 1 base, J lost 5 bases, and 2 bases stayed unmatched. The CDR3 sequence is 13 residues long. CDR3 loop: CASSLSGGNEQYF. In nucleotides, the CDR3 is TGTGCCAGCAGCTTGAGCGGGGGTAACGAGCAGTACTTC.

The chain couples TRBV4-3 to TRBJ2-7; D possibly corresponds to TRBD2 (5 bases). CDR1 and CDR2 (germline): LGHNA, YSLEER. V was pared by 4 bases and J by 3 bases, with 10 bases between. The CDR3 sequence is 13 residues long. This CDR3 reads CASSLTADYEQYF. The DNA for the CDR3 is TGCGCCAGCAGCCTCACAGCGGACTACGAGCAGTACTTC.

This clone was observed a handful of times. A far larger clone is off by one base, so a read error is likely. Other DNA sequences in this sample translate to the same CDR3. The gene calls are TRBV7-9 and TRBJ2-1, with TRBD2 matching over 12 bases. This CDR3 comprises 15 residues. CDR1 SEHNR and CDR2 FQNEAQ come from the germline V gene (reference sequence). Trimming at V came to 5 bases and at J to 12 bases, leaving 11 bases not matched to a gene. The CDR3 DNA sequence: TGTGCCAGCAGCCAAGCCTGGACTAGCGGGACCTCGCAGTTCTTC. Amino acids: CASSQAWTSGTSQFF.

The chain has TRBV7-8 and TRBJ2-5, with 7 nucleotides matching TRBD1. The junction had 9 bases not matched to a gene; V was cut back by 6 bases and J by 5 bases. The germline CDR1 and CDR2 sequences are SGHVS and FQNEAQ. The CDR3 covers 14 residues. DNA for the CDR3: TGTGCCAGCAGTAGGGGGCGGGCCGGGGAGACCCAGTACTTC. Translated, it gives CASSRGRAGETQYF.